Listed below are T cell receptor beta chains from one sample, sequenced in a study of cytomegalovirus exposure and HLA in healthy donors. Using immunoSEQ multiplex PCR, the repertoire was profiled, and TCRdb retains in-frame clones only, with some absent. This sample has more than 95,000 clones, with around 77% found just once. The sequenced sample consisted of PBMCs. All receptors derive from a woman between 35 and 50 years old in good health and CMV-seropositive. Each CDR3 is given with its conserved first and last residue.

TRBV29-1	CSVGAGLDRGGGYTF
TRBV4-1	CASSQERINNEQFF
TRBV2	CASSPGQGLGTQYF
TRBV2	CARSPLQGADTQYF
TRBV28	CASTFGGSGSAETQYF
TRBV9	CASSVATGGGPYEQYF
TRBV2	CASTPLTSGSVHEQYF
TRBV7-6	CASSPSRLAGGPGRDTQYF
TRBV30	CAWSPGDRDYEQYF
TRBV5-5	CASSPLTVYNEQFF
TRBV7-9	CASSSTGVPEAFF
TRBV28	CASSSGTPREQYF
TRBV2	CASSVFRTAGNTIYF
TRBV5-1	CASSLAGGSSGEQYF
TRBV19	CASSPLLNTEAFF
TRBV2	CASSEREAGWYYEQYF
TRBV6-6	CASKKGQLNTEAFF
TRBV6-5	CASSEGEGQALFF
TRBV10-3	CAIRPGTGGETEQYF
TRBV4-1	CASSRLGLAGAVTNNEQFF
TRBV5-1	CASSLAISYGYTF
TRBV5-4	CASSFTAAPQETQYF
TRBV28	CASSHPGGGKSREQYF
TRBV5-4	CASSPGTSGHRSSYEQYF
TRBV6-5	CASSPGGDTQYF
TRBV6-1	CASTQGQGPYNEQFF
TRBV7-2	CASNSGGARNIQYF
TRBV7-8	CASRPQSGGPRTGTQYF
TRBV6-5	CASKYSQGGELFF
TRBV12-5	CASGYLAGGRLSGANVLTF
TRBV2	CASMPGGPNTGELFF
TRBV19	CASSKGTINNEQFF
TRBV6-6	CASSLDRDVKTQYF
TRBV28	CASSPVGEFGGSEKLFF
TRBV29-1	CSVGLDRREQYF
TRBV6-1	CASSARQSSNYGYTF
TRBV2	CASSETTGRSSEQYF
TRBV28	CASSLLGDRGNGYTF
TRBV18	CASSPMGLNEKLFF
TRBV4-1	CASSQALLRQNTGELFF
TRBV11-2	CASSLARFRGREQPQHF
TRBV10-3	CAISESGTSGRNEQFF
TRBV5-4	CASSQGVGTYEQYF
TRBV11-2	CASSSVRGNYGYTF
TRBV15	CATAAGTNEKLFF
TRBV5-4	CASSTETGDYGYTF
TRBV30	CAWSVPTTGLNEKLFF
TRBV2	CASSDGPYGNTEAFF
TRBV5-1	CASSITGSDSYEQYF
TRBV7-3	CASSPGQGDTEAFF
TRBV18	CASSPPKGVPTEAFF
TRBV6-5	CASSYSHNSGNTIYF
TRBV14	CASSQVVGIYNEQFF